This T cell receptor beta chain was recorded in a study of control samples from healthy donors and cancer patients. Assay: immunoSEQ multiplex PCR; the TCRdb copy retains only in-frame clones and omits some. In the table there are 150,000 to 200,000 clones, more than 85% of which are singletons. V was clipped by 3 bases and J by 6 bases, with 7 bases between them. The CDR3 is made up of 13 amino acids. Germline V gives CDR1 KGHDR, CDR2 SFDVKD. Specimen: blood. The sequence was collected from a woman aged 40 to 50 in good health. The chain has TRBV24-1 and TRBJ2-2; D remains ambiguous. CDR3 in amino acids: CATSDLGSGELFF. Here the CDR3 DNA reads TGTGCCACCAGTGATCTGGGTTCCGGGGAGCTGTTTTTT.